One sample yielded the 20 T cell receptor beta chains listed below, sequenced in a study of blood T cell repertoires in COVID-19. The assay was immunoSEQ multiplex PCR, and TCRdb's table has in-frame clones only and misses some. This table holds hundreds of thousands of clones, around four fifths found once. Sample: peripheral blood. The receptors stem from a woman in her thirties or forties with active or convalescent COVID-19.

This chain links TRBV27 with TRBJ2-3; D may be TRBD2 (5 bases). The CDR3 sequence is 15 residues long. Germline values: CDR1 MNHEY, CDR2 SMNVEV (reference sequence). V shed 8 bases and J shed 0 bases, with 15 bases lying between them. Here the CDR3 DNA reads TGTGCCAGCTCCGCAACTAGGGCTAGCACAGATACGCAGTATTTT. The encoded protein is CASSATRASTDTQYF.

The chain recombines TRBV5-4 with TRBJ2-2; TRBD2 aligns across 7 bases. Germline trimming cut 2 bases from V and 1 base from J; bases unmatched to any gene: 5. CDR3 length: 16 residues. Looked up from germline, CDR1 is SGHNT and CDR2 is YYREEE (reference sequence). CDR3 DNA: TGTGCCAGCAGCTTCGGTGGGACTAAGAACACCGGGGAGCTGTTTTTT. The encoded protein is CASSFGGTKNTGELFF.

There are a few counts of this clone. The chain is built from TRBV10-3 and TRBJ1-6; 8 bases line up with TRBD1. CDR3 length: 14 residues. Per the germline V gene, CDR1 is ENHRY and CDR2 is SYGVKD. Trimming removed 0 bases from V and 9 bases from J; junction bases left unmatched: 1. Here the CDR3 reads CAISESDRASPLHF. CDR3 nucleotides: TGTGCCATCAGTGAGTCGGACAGGGCTTCACCCCTCCACTTT.

This clone was detected a few times. This chain connects TRBV7-9 to TRBJ1-1; TRBD1 might be the D (5 bases). The V end was cut by 4 bases, the J end by 1 base, with 7 bases between. CDR3 length equals 13 residues. Germline V lookup: CDR1 SEHNR, CDR2 FQNEAQ (reference sequence). The CDR3 loop is CASSSQGNTEAFF. Here the CDR3 DNA reads TGTGCCAGCAGCTCCCAGGGGAACACTGAAGCTTTCTTT.

This clone was observed a handful of times. V usage is TRBV19 and J usage is TRBJ2-2, with a tentative D call TRBD1 (6 bases). Trimming removed 4 bases from V and 5 bases from J, with 14 bases in between. The germline gives CDR1 LNHDA, CDR2 SQIVND (reference sequence). The CDR3 length is 15 residues. The CDR3, as DNA: TGTGCCAGTAGTACCTCCGGGACAAATACCGGGGAGCTGTTTTTT. As protein: CASSTSGTNTGELFF.

The CDR3 DNA sequence: TGTGCCAGCAGTTTATCACAGGCCAATTCACCCCTCCACTTT. Its protein is CASSLSQANSPLHF. The chain combines TRBV28 with TRBJ1-6; D possibly corresponds to TRBD1 (5 bases). From germline, CDR1 is MDHEN and CDR2 SYDVKM. The CDR3 extends over 14 amino acids. The germline V and J ends were trimmed by 1 base and 7 bases, with 8 bases remaining between them. The full variable domain, rest sourced from reference TRBV28 and TRBJ1-6, is DVKVTQSSRYLVKRTGEKVFLECVQDMDHENMFWYRQDPGLGLRLIYFSYDVKMKEKGDIPEGYSVSREKKERFSLILESASTNQTSMYLCASSLSQANSPLHFGNGTRLTVT.

This clone was counted a few times. The rearrangement joins TRBV5-4 to TRBJ1-3; no clear D gene. Trimming shortened V by 1 base and J by 2 bases, and 10 bases separated the two germline ends. The CDR3 totals 15 residues. Germline CDR1 reads SGHNT; CDR2 reads YYREEE (reference sequence). The CDR3 here is CASSLFGVAGNTIYF. CDR3 DNA: TGTGCCAGCAGCTTGTTCGGGGTTGCTGGAAACACCATATATTTT.

The chain employs TRBV3-1 (or the pseudogene TRBV3-2) and TRBJ2-4, with 7 bases identical to TRBD2. The V gene end was trimmed by 1 base and the J gene end by 6 bases; junction bases not matched to a gene: 6. This CDR3 contains 15 residues. Germline V gene sequence: CDR1 LGHDT, CDR2 YNNKEL (reference sequence). CDR3 DNA: TGTGCCAGCAGCCAAGGGGCGGGGAGGGCAAACATTCAGTACTTC. Translated, it gives CASSQGAGRANIQYF.

The rearrangement joins TRBV28 to TRBJ2-6; D might be TRBD2 (5 bases). Germline assignment: CDR1 MDHEN and CDR2 SYDVKM. CDR3 size: 16 residues. Trimming took off 8 bases at V and 0 bases at J, with 14 bases between the two ends. The CDR3 protein is CASERAAPSGANVLTF. CDR3 sequence (DNA): TGTGCCAGCGAGAGGGCTGCCCCCTCTGGGGCCAACGTCCTGACTTTC. Looking up the rest from reference TRBV28 and TRBJ2-6 gives the full variable domain: DVKVTQSSRYLVKRTGEKVFLECVQDMDHENMFWYRQDPGLGLRLIYFSYDVKMKEKGDIPEGYSVSREKKERFSLILESASTNQTSMYLCASERAAPSGANVLTFGAGSRLTVL.

In regard to this clone: The same CDR3 can be traced to other DNA sequences in this sample. This chain connects TRBV9 to TRBJ2-1, with a tentative D call TRBD1 (6 bases). CDR1 is SGDLS, CDR2 YYNGEE, per germline. V gave up 0 bases and J gave up 0 bases, with 7 bases separating them. CDR3 length: 15 amino acids. Here the CDR3 reads CASSVEGVSYNEQFF. The CDR3 coding sequence is TGTGCCAGCAGCGTAGAGGGGGTCTCCTACAATGAGCAGTTCTTC.

The chain carries TRBV28 and TRBJ2-6; no reliable D call. Germline values: CDR1 MDHEN, CDR2 SYDVKM. This CDR3 spans 16 amino acids. The V end lost 3 bases, the J end lost 0 bases, and 9 bases lay between the germline ends. The CDR3 sequence is CASSLAELSGANVLTF. CDR3 DNA sequence: TGTGCCAGCAGTTTGGCGGAACTCTCTGGGGCCAACGTCCTGACTTTC.

The CDR3 here is CASSVQASGNTIYF. The CDR3 DNA follows: TGTGCCAGCAGCGTGCAGGCCTCTGGAAACACCATATATTTT. The J gene is TRBJ1-3, the V gene TRBV9, with D uncertain. Germline V gene sequence: CDR1 SGDLS, CDR2 YYNGEE. Deletions cut 2 bases from V and 0 bases from J, with 6 bases between. This CDR3 contains 14 residues.

A remark on this clone: The junction departs from germline at one end; a sequencing error may be responsible. Different DNA sequences within this sample yield the same CDR3. The rearrangement joins TRBV19 to TRBJ1-5; TRBD1 agrees at 8 bases. Germline assignment: CDR1 LNHDA and CDR2 SQIVND (reference sequence). The CDR3 has 14 amino acids. In DNA form, the CDR3 reads TGTGCCAGTAGTATTTCAGGGGGCAACCAGCCCCAGCATTTT. Encoded protein: CASSISGGNQPQHF.

The rearrangement joins TRBV5-4 to TRBJ1-3, with D hard to call. The CDR3 is made up of 15 amino acids. V gave up 2 bases and J gave up 3 bases, with 12 bases separating them. The germline CDR1 and CDR2 sequences are SGHNT and YYREEE (reference sequence). The CDR3 DNA reads as TGTGCCAGCAGCTTACGAGGGCCTAATGGAAACACCATATATTTT. Translating it yields CASSLRGPNGNTIYF.

Concerning this clone: The sample has other DNA sequences that encode this CDR3 too. The V and J genes are TRBV28 and TRBJ1-2; TRBD1 might be the D (5 bases). The CDR3 is 14 residues long. V was trimmed by 6 bases and J by 0 bases, leaving 11 bases between them. Germline assignment: CDR1 MDHEN and CDR2 SYDVKM. CDR3: CASSQTGANYGYTF. CDR3 coding DNA: TGTGCCAGCAGCCAAACAGGCGCTAACTATGGCTACACCTTC.

J is TRBJ1-2 and V is TRBV5-4; D might be TRBD1 (5 bases). The CDR3 extends over 16 amino acids. Germline V gene data show CDR1 as SGHNT and CDR2 as YYREEE (reference sequence). Trimming removed 2 bases at V and 0 bases at J, with 14 bases between. As DNA, the CDR3 is TGTGCCAGCAGCTTTTACGGAGGGACTGCTAACTATGGCTACACCTTC. Encoded protein: CASSFYGGTANYGYTF.

This chain connects TRBV5-5 to TRBJ1-5; 11 bases match TRBD1. Per germline, CDR1 SGHKS and CDR2 YYEKEE (reference sequence). The CDR3 runs to 15 residues. The J segment lost 7 bases and the V segment lost 4 bases, leaving 7 bases of the junction unmatched. CDR3 loop: CASSADRGHGQPQHF. For the CDR3, the DNA is TGTGCCAGCAGCGCGGACAGGGGGCATGGGCAGCCCCAGCATTTT.

The V call is TRBV25-1, the J call TRBJ1-2; D is perhaps TRBD1 (6 bases). The CDR3 has 13 amino acids. Trimming took 8 bases from V and 1 from J, leaving 11 bases between them. Per the germline V gene, CDR1 is MGHDK and CDR2 is SYGVNS. The CDR3 DNA reads as TGTGCCAGCCGGGACACGAATAACTATGGCTACACCTTC. Translated: CASRDTNNYGYTF.

The chain employs TRBV5-6 and TRBJ2-5; no clear D. The germline V gene encodes CDR1 SGHDT and CDR2 YYEEEE. The CDR3 extends over 12 amino acids. The V end lost 2 bases, the J end lost 7 bases, and 9 bases lay between the germline ends. The CDR3 here is CASSFDPGTQYF. The CDR3 DNA sequence: TGTGCCAGCAGCTTCGACCCGGGGACCCAGTACTTC.

The chain has TRBV9 and TRBJ2-3, with 12 positions matching TRBD2. Germline values: CDR1 SGDLS, CDR2 YYNGEE. Trimming removed 0 bases from V and 1 base from J; junction bases left unmatched: 3. The CDR3 is made up of 17 amino acids. CDR3 in DNA: TGTGCCAGCAGCGTAGCGGCTAGCGGGGGGGGCACAGATACGCAGTATTTT. Its translation: CASSVAASGGGTDTQYF.